A single sample is the source of the 18 T cell receptor beta chains below, sequenced in a study of blood T cell repertoires in COVID-19. Repertoires were generated with immunoSEQ multiplex PCR, while TCRdb's copy carries only in-frame clones and drops some. The data show fewer than 35,000 clones, around 89% seen once. The sequenced material came from peripheral blood. These receptors all come from a man aged 55 to 70 with active COVID-19.

This sequence joins TRBV5-1 and TRBJ2-3, with 7 bases that match TRBD2. The germline V gene has CDR1 SGHRS and CDR2 YFSETQ. The CDR3 sequence is 15 residues long. Trimming cost V 7 bases and J 7 bases; bases outside gene matches: 15. CDR3 coding DNA: TGCGCCAGCCGGTCTGAAGCGGGGAGGGCAAATACGCAGTATTTT. Protein: CASRSEAGRANTQYF.

This clone was picked up one time. The DNA of the CDR3 is TGCGCCAGCAGCCCCGGGAGGGTTTCCCCCGAAAAACTGTTTTTT. Translation gives CASSPGRVSPEKLFF. The chain uses TRBV4-1 and TRBJ1-4; D not resolved. V dropped 4 bases and J dropped 8 bases, with 17 bases sitting between them. Germline V CDR1 and CDR2: MGHRA, YSYEKL. This CDR3 region has 15 residues.

Here the CDR3 DNA reads TGTGCCAGCAGTTGGACAGGGCTCAACACCGGGGAGCTGTTTTTT. Protein: CASSWTGLNTGELFF. This chain uses TRBV6-2 or TRBV6-3 with TRBJ2-2, with 8 bases lining up with TRBD1. J was trimmed by 2 bases and V by 4 bases; bases with no gene match: 3. The CDR3 loop spans 15 amino acids. Germline lookup yields CDR1 MNHEY and CDR2 SVGEGT.

This sequence joins TRBV13 and TRBJ1-2, with D possibly being TRBD1 (6 bases). CDR3 length: 14 residues. Germline V lookup: CDR1 PRHDT, CDR2 FYEKMQ (reference sequence). V was cut by 5 bases and J by 0 bases, with 10 bases left in between. The CDR3 DNA reads as TGTGCCAGCAGCCGCCGGACAGCTAACTATGGCTACACCTTC. Protein product: CASSRRTANYGYTF.

The J gene is TRBJ2-5, the V gene TRBV7-7, with D perhaps TRBD2 (5 bases). This CDR3 has 15 residues. CDR1 and CDR2 (germline): SSHAT, FNYEAQ (reference sequence). Trimming left V 5 bases short and J 5 bases short, with 18 bases between. The CDR3 DNA follows: TGTGCCAGCAGCCCAGACCGTTCGAGAGGGGAGACCCAGTACTTC. It yields the protein CASSPDRSRGETQYF.

The gene calls are TRBV7-6 and TRBJ1-1, with 11 positions matching TRBD1. Losses at the gene ends were 5 bases for V and 6 bases for J; bases not matched to a gene: 8. Germline V gene data show CDR1 as SGHVS and CDR2 as FNYEAQ. This CDR3 has 15 residues. The CDR3 DNA reads as TGTGCCAGCAGCACCACGGACAGGGGGCCCGCTGAAGCTTTCTTT. This codes for CASSTTDRGPAEAFF.

This clone was counted once. The chain employs TRBV5-8 and TRBJ2-1; a possible D gene is TRBD2 (6 bases). This CDR3 spans 14 amino acids. V lost 0 bases and J lost 3, with 7 bases in between. Germline assignment: CDR1 SGHTS and CDR2 YDEGEE. The CDR3, as DNA: TGTGCCAGCAGCTTGGGGAGGGGCTACAATGAGCAGTTCTTC. Translation: CASSLGRGYNEQFF. The full variable domain, with the rest looked up from reference TRBV5-8 and TRBJ2-1, is EAGVTQSPTHLIKTRGQQATLRCSPISGHTSVYWYQQALGLGLQFLLWYDEGEERNRGNFPPRFSGRQFPNYSSELNVNALELEDSALYLCASSLGRGYNEQFFGPGTRLTVL.

The genes are TRBV7-9 and TRBJ1-2, with a tentative D call TRBD1 (5 bases). The CDR3 totals 12 residues. Germline lookup yields CDR1 SEHNR and CDR2 FQNEAQ (reference sequence). V lost 10 bases and J lost 6, with 15 bases in between. The CDR3 bases are TGTGCCACCTCCGGGGGGACCCATGGCTACACCTTC. Its translation is CATSGGTHGYTF.

The chain carries TRBV10-3 and TRBJ1-6, with TRBD1 identical over 10 bases. V gave up 2 bases and J gave up 7 bases; unmatched junction bases: 2. The CDR3 is 15 amino acids. From germline, CDR1 is ENHRY and CDR2 SYGVKD. CDR3 DNA: TGTGCCATCAGTGAGATGACAGGGGGCAATTCACCCCTCCACTTT. Translating gives CAISEMTGGNSPLHF.

This chain uses TRBV21-1 with TRBJ2-3; the tabulated D call, TRBD1, remains unverified against the DNA. TRBV21-1 is recorded as a pseudogene. This CDR3 has 20 amino acids. The CDR3 sequence: CASSTRPAPRRGLSTDTQYF. Here the CDR3 DNA reads TGTGCCAGCAGCACCCGACCCGCCCCGCGCAGGGGGCTTAGCACAGATACGCAGTATTTT.

The V and J genes are TRBV27 and TRBJ2-7; D unresolved. The CDR3 is 11 residues long. Germline V gives CDR1 MNHEY, CDR2 SMNVEV (reference sequence). V dropped 6 bases and J dropped 2 bases, with 5 bases sitting between them. The CDR3 nucleotides are TGTGCCAGCAGGTCCACCTACGAGCAGTACTTC. Amino acids: CASRSTYEQYF.

This sequence joins TRBV5-6 and TRBJ2-2; 8 nucleotides match TRBD1. Germline-derived CDR1 and CDR2 are SGHDT and YYEEEE. The trim removed 4 bases at V and 3 bases at J, leaving 5 bases unmatched. The CDR3 runs to 15 residues. This CDR3 is CASSPGTGDTGELFF. The CDR3 DNA reads as TGTGCCAGCAGCCCTGGGACAGGAGACACCGGGGAGCTGTTTTTT.

This sequence joins TRBV20-1 and TRBJ2-3; tentatively, D is TRBD2 (6 bases). Trimming took off 3 bases at V and 1 base at J, with 8 bases between the two ends. This CDR3 spans 13 amino acids. Germline CDR1 and CDR2: DFQATT and SNEGSKA (reference sequence). The chain's CDR3 is CSASPGGTDTQYF. The CDR3 region has the DNA TGCAGTGCTAGTCCGGGGGGCACAGATACGCAGTATTTT.

The rearrangement links TRBV7-9 to TRBJ2-2; 11 nucleotides match TRBD1. Trimming removed 4 bases from V and 6 bases from J; junction bases left unmatched: 10. CDR3 length: 17 residues. Germline values: CDR1 SEHNR, CDR2 FQNEAQ (reference sequence). This CDR3 reads CASSSRVPGQGAGELFF. The CDR3 bases are TGTGCCAGCAGCTCTAGGGTGCCGGGACAGGGGGCCGGGGAGCTGTTTTTT.

V usage is TRBV6-5 and J usage is TRBJ1-5; D unclear. The CDR3 spans 15 residues. Germline V gene lookup returns CDR1 MNHEY and CDR2 SVGAGI. The V end lost 6 bases, the J end lost 0 bases, and 12 bases lay between the germline ends. Here the CDR3 DNA reads TGTGCCAGCAGAATCCAGGTATATAGCAATCAGCCCCAGCATTTT. Amino acid sequence: CASRIQVYSNQPQHF.

This clone was seen a single time. The chain recombines TRBV18 with TRBJ1-6; D perhaps matches TRBD1 (6 bases). Germline lookup yields CDR1 KGHSH and CDR2 LQKENI. Trimming removed 2 bases at V and 7 bases at J, with 12 bases between. CDR3 size: 15 residues. The CDR3, as DNA: TGTGCCAGCTCACCAAGTCAGGACAGAAATTCACCCCTCCACTTT. Protein sequence: CASSPSQDRNSPLHF.

The rearrangement uses TRBV24-1 and TRBJ2-7; D is perhaps TRBD2 (6 bases). V was pared by 7 bases and J by 7 bases, with 10 bases between. CDR3 length: 11 amino acids. In germline, CDR1 is KGHDR, CDR2 SFDVKD. The CDR3 is CATRSGPEQYF. Here the CDR3 DNA reads TGTGCCACCAGAAGCGGGCCAGAGCAGTACTTC.

V and J are TRBV28 and TRBJ2-7; TRBD1 is a possible D gene (5 bases). This CDR3 contains 15 residues. The germline V gene encodes CDR1 MDHEN and CDR2 SYDVKM. V lost 2 bases and J 2 bases, leaving 13 bases between the germline ends. The DNA of the CDR3 is TGTGCCAGCAGTTTAATAGGGGTTCCCCCCTACGAGCAGTACTTC. Translation gives CASSLIGVPPYEQYF.